Below are 27 T cell receptor beta chains sequenced from a single sample in a study of T cells in Graves' hyperthyroidism and ophthalmopathy. Authors of the study amplified TCR beta CDR3 regions from RNA transcripts. A set of HTBI primers served as the primers for a first-round RT-PCR of the TCR CDR3. Each CDR3 protein gets one entry after TCRdb re-called the multiplex PCR reads with MiXCR. Of about 110,000 distinct CDR3 sequences listed, more than 15% were seen once; the top ten hold 35% to 50%. The sequenced sample consisted of blood. The source of these receptors is a woman between 50 and 59 years old with Graves' hyperthyroidism.

This clonotype was seen at least ten times. The chain uses TRBV7-9 and TRBJ2-2, with a possible D match to TRBD2 (6 bases). CDR3 length: 15 residues. CDR1 SEHNR and CDR2 FQNEAQ come from the germline V gene (reference sequence). V lost 5 bases to trimming and J lost 0 bases, with 10 bases between them. CDR3 DNA: TGTGCCAGCAGCCGGGGACTTCCGAACACCGGGGAGCTGTTTTTT. This sequence encodes CASSRGLPNTGELFF.

J is TRBJ1-1 and V is TRBV7-2; TRBD1 matches at 10 bases. The CDR3 covers 17 residues. Germline V lookup: CDR1 SGHTA, CDR2 FQGNSA. V was clipped by 3 bases and J by 4 bases; unmatched bases: 11. CDR3 sequence: CASSFGSPTGGFTEAFF. DNA for the CDR3: TGTGCCAGCAGCTTCGGCAGCCCGACAGGGGGCTTCACTGAAGCTTTCTTT.

The V call is TRBV7-2, the J call TRBJ2-5, with D possibly TRBD1 on 5 matching bases. Germline values: CDR1 SGHTA, CDR2 FQGNSA. The CDR3 sequence is 13 residues long. The V end lost 3 bases, the J end lost 5 bases, and 10 bases lay between the germline ends. DNA for the CDR3: TGTGCCAGCAGCTTTTCAGGGTTCGAGACCCAGTACTTC. Translating gives CASSFSGFETQYF.

This clonotype showed up just a few times. V usage is TRBV12-3 or TRBV12-4 and J usage is TRBJ1-1; D gene ambiguous. This CDR3 spans 14 amino acids. The V gene lost 6 bases and the J gene lost 3 bases, with 14 bases spanning the gap. CDR3 in DNA: TGTGCCAGCAGCCCCATGTTTTGGGACACTGAAGCTTTCTTT. Translated, it gives CASSPMFWDTEAFF.

This clonotype was seen many times. The chain couples TRBV27 to TRBJ2-2; 8 nucleotides align to TRBD1. This CDR3 contains 15 residues. With V trimmed by 4 bases and J by 5 bases, 6 bases remained unmatched. Germline CDR1 MNHEY, CDR2 SMNVEV (reference sequence). Here the CDR3 reads CASSSRGLWTGELFF. The DNA for the CDR3 is TGTGCCAGCAGTTCCAGGGGGCTGTGGACCGGGGAGCTGTTTTTT.

The table lists this clonotype with many counts. The chain links TRBV7-3 to TRBJ2-3; the match to TRBD2 covers 10 bases. CDR3 length equals 16 residues. CDR1 is SGHTA, CDR2 FQGTGA, per germline. The ends lost 2 bases at V and 3 bases at J; junction bases unmatched: 5. In nucleotides, the CDR3 is TGTGCCAGCAGCTTAGGAGCGGGAGGGAGAACAGATACGCAGTATTTT. It codes for CASSLGAGGRTDTQYF.

This clonotype was seen only once. This may come from a read error, since a much larger clone is one base off. The V gene is TRBV28, the J gene TRBJ1-5; D is uncertain. Germline loops: CDR1 MDHEN, CDR2 SYDVKM. The CDR3 has 14 residues. The DNA for the CDR3 is TGTTCCAGCAGTCCCCACACTTATCAAGGGTCCCAGCATTTT. Its translation is CSSSPHTYQGSQHF.

This clonotype was seen many times. The chain joins TRBV20-1 to TRBJ2-7, with a tentative D call TRBD2 (6 bases). Germline V CDR1 and CDR2: DFQATT, SNEGSKA (reference sequence). The CDR3 spans 15 residues. The ends were cut back, 0 bases at V and 9 bases at J, with 21 bases in the middle. CDR3 DNA sequence: TGCAGTGCTAGAGACCCCGGGGGTCTCGGAAGTACGCAGTACTTC. This sequence encodes CSARDPGGLGSTQYF.

This clonotype was seen ten or more times. The J gene is TRBJ2-4, the V gene TRBV28; D gene uncertain. Germline V gene sequence: CDR1 MDHEN, CDR2 SYDVKM. The V and J ends lost 7 bases and 2 bases respectively, with 9 bases between them. The CDR3 runs to 13 residues. The CDR3: CASKGSPKNIQYF. The CDR3 DNA reads as TGTGCCAGCAAAGGCAGTCCCAAAAACATTCAGTACTTC.

This clonotype was seen at least ten times. This chain uses TRBV9 with TRBJ2-1; D remains unclear. The V and J ends lost 0 bases and 3 bases respectively, with 10 bases between them. The CDR3 consists of 15 residues. Germline V gives CDR1 SGDLS, CDR2 YYNGEE. CDR3 coding DNA: TGTGCCAGCAGCGTAGACCCAGCCATCTACAATGAGCAGTTCTTC. It specifies CASSVDPAIYNEQFF.

This clonotype was seen more than once but under ten times. The chain's CDR3 is CASSLEQGTHNEQFF. CDR3 coding DNA: TGTGCCAGCAGCTTGGAACAGGGGACGCACAATGAGCAGTTCTTC. The chain couples TRBV7-9 to TRBJ2-1; 7 bases are shared with TRBD1. The CDR3 has 15 residues. Germline assignment: CDR1 SEHNR and CDR2 FQNEAQ (reference sequence). V was pared by 3 bases and J by 5 bases, with 7 bases of the junction left unmatched.

This clonotype has ten or more counts. The J gene is TRBJ2-7, the V gene TRBV3-1, with 8 nucleotides matching TRBD2. Germline values: CDR1 LGHDT, CDR2 YNNKEL (reference sequence). CDR3 size: 16 residues. J lost 0 bases, V lost 5 bases, and 9 bases had no gene match. CDR3 amino acids: CASSTTSGVPSYEQYF. The CDR3 DNA reads TGTGCCAGCAGCACAACTAGCGGAGTACCCTCCTACGAGCAGTACTTC.

In its sample, this clonotype was seen many times. The chain couples TRBV28 to TRBJ2-2; 16 bases agree with TRBD2. Unmatched junction bases numbered 10, after V lost 6 bases and J lost 6 bases. Per the germline V gene, CDR1 is MDHEN and CDR2 is SYDVKM. The length of the CDR3 is 18 residues. The CDR3: CASSPRSGTSGRAGELFF. The DNA of the CDR3 is TGTGCCAGCAGCCCCCGGTCCGGGACTAGCGGGAGGGCCGGGGAGCTGTTTTTT.

At least ten counts were recorded for this clonotype. The chain is built from TRBV3-1 and TRBJ2-5; 8 nucleotides agree with TRBD1. The CDR3 loop spans 15 amino acids. Looked up from germline, CDR1 is LGHDT and CDR2 is YNNKEL (reference sequence). After removal of 3 bases from V and 3 bases from J, the junction contained 6 bases not matched to a gene. The DNA of the CDR3 is TGTGCCAGCAGCCACCCTAGGACAGGGAAAGAGACCCAGTACTTC. Translation gives CASSHPRTGKETQYF.

This clonotype was recorded many times. This chain joins TRBV28 and TRBJ1-6; D remains ambiguous. With 7 bases removed from V and 0 bases from J, the gap between germline ends came to 13 bases. From germline, CDR1 is MDHEN and CDR2 SYDVKM. The CDR3 contains 16 residues. CDR3 residues: CASIVKQSSYNSPLHF. The CDR3 region has the DNA TGTGCCAGCATAGTTAAGCAGAGCTCCTATAATTCACCCCTCCACTTT.

This clonotype came up many times. The chain is built from TRBV2 and TRBJ2-3; 15 nucleotides match TRBD2. Unmatched junction bases numbered 7, after V lost 5 bases and J lost 4 bases. The CDR3 totals 17 residues. CDR1 SNHLY and CDR2 FYNNEI come from the germline V gene. The CDR3 bases are TGTGCCAGCAGTCCGGGACTAGCGGGAGGAATTTCAGATACGCAGTATTTT. Amino acids: CASSPGLAGGISDTQYF.

Many counts were recorded for this clonotype. V gene TRBV20-1 combines with J gene TRBJ1-5; D is possibly TRBD1 (5 bases). Germline V gene lookup returns CDR1 DFQATT and CDR2 SNEGSKA (reference sequence). Trimming pared 0 bases from V and 6 bases from J, leaving 24 bases between. CDR3 size: 18 residues. The CDR3 DNA reads TGCAGTGCTAGAGATTTGGACGCAGGGTTCGTGGCAAGTCAGCCCCAGCATTTT. Translation: CSARDLDAGFVASQPQHF.

In its sample, this clonotype was seen many times. The V gene is TRBV2, the J gene TRBJ1-4; D may be TRBD1 (6 bases). V lost 10 bases and J 0 bases, leaving 21 bases between the germline ends. The CDR3 extends over 17 amino acids. CDR1 is SNHLY and CDR2 is FYNNEI in the germline V gene. CDR3 region: CATGARVQRATNEKLFF. CDR3 nucleotide sequence: TGTGCCACGGGGGCAAGAGTACAAAGAGCAACTAATGAAAAACTGTTTTTT.

The chain carries TRBV7-2 and TRBJ2-3, with 12 bases that match TRBD2. J lost 7 bases, V lost 6 bases, and 14 bases had no gene match. Germline V gene sequence: CDR1 SGHTA, CDR2 FQGNSA. This CDR3 is 17 amino acids long. CDR3 region: CASSLLGGTSGRYTQYF. In nucleotides, the CDR3 is TGTGCCAGCAGTCTCTTGGGGGGGACTAGCGGGCGGTATACGCAGTATTTT.

This clonotype was counted ten times or more. The junction departs from germline at one end; a sequencing error may be responsible. The chain carries TRBV5-1 and TRBJ2-7, with D possibly being TRBD2 (5 bases). The CDR3 covers 14 residues. The germline V gene encodes CDR1 SGHRS and CDR2 YFSETQ. CDR3 in DNA: TGCGCCAGTGGTCAGACCCAATCAACCTACGAGGGCGTCTTC. It is translated as CASGQTQSTYEGVF. Variable domain in full (rest from reference TRBV5-1 and TRBJ2-7): KAGVTQTPRYLIKTRGQQVTLSCSPISGHRSVSWYQQTPGQGLQFLFEYFSETQRNKGNFPGRFSGRQFSNSRSEMNVSTLELGDSALYLCASGQTQSTYEGVFGPGTRLTVT.

In its sample, this clonotype was seen a few times. With a much larger clone just one base away, this may be a read error. The chain links TRBV18 to TRBJ1-1; tentative D call: TRBD1 (6 bases). CDR1 and CDR2 from the germline V gene are KGHSH and LQKENI. The CDR3 sequence is 13 residues long. CDR3 residues: CANSPIQGTEAFF. In DNA form, the CDR3 reads TGTGCCAACTCACCAATCCAGGGGACTGAAGCTTTCTTT.

There are many counts of this clonotype. The chain employs TRBV28 and TRBJ1-1, with D possibly being TRBD1 (6 bases). This CDR3 is 16 amino acids long. V lost 4 bases and J lost 1, with 16 bases in between. Germline V lookup: CDR1 MDHEN, CDR2 SYDVKM. The CDR3 bases are TGTGCCAGCAGTTCTTTTCTAAAGGACAGGAACACTGAAGCTTTCTTT. Its translation is CASSSFLKDRNTEAFF.

This clonotype was detected many times. The rearrangement links TRBV29-1 to TRBJ2-5, with TRBD2 matching 7 bases. Germline lookup yields CDR1 SQVTM and CDR2 ANQGSEA. Trimming took 1 base from V and 5 from J; bases not matched to a gene: 13. The CDR3 is 16 residues long. The DNA for the CDR3 is TGCAGCGTTGAAGCTAGCACTCGCGCGCGGGGGGAGACCCAGTACTTC. This codes for CSVEASTRARGETQYF.

This clonotype was observed many times. This sequence joins TRBV6-1 and TRBJ1-2; possible D gene TRBD1, 5 bases. CDR3 length equals 15 residues. V lost 5 bases and J 6 bases, leaving 19 bases between the germline ends. Germline CDR1 is MNHNS and CDR2 is SASEGT. The CDR3 DNA reads TGTGCCAGCAGTTCGAGACCGGGACGGATAAATGGCTACACCTTC. This gives the protein CASSSRPGRINGYTF.

This chain joins TRBV5-1 and TRBJ2-1; a possible D gene is TRBD1 (6 bases). The V gene lost 4 bases and the J gene lost 0 bases, with 11 bases spanning the gap. CDR1 and CDR2 (germline): SGHRS, YFSETQ. CDR3 length: 15 residues. Written as DNA, the CDR3 is TGCGCCAGCAGCGGGGACACGAGCTCCTACAATGAGCAGTTCTTC. It is translated as CASSGDTSSYNEQFF.

This clonotype occurred many times. The V gene is TRBV12-3 or TRBV12-4, the J gene TRBJ1-2, with a possible D match to TRBD1 (6 bases). The CDR3 extends over 16 amino acids. Trimming cost V 5 bases and J 2 bases, with 18 bases left between them. The CDR3 coding sequence is TGTGCCAGCAGTCCCCGCTTGGGGGGGGCGAACTATGGCTACACCTTC. It is translated as CASSPRLGGANYGYTF.

The chain combines TRBV7-8 with TRBJ2-1; D might be TRBD1 or TRBD2, each matching 5 bases. V was clipped by 2 bases and J by 7 bases, with 15 bases between them. Germline V CDR1 and CDR2: SGHVS, FQNEAQ. This CDR3 is built from 15 residues. CDR3 DNA sequence: TGTGCCAGCAGCTTAAGGGACCGAGGGTTGAATGAGCAGTTCTTC. It translates to CASSLRDRGLNEQFF.